This TCR beta chain was retrieved from a study of blood T cell repertoires in COVID-19. Study-wide background: Acute and convalescent COVID-19 specimens originated in the United States, Italy and Spain. Sample material is recorded as cDNA or gDNA derived from T cells, B-cell-depleted T cells, or PBMCs.

Here immunoSEQ multiplex PCR was the method, and the copy in TCRdb shows in-frame clones only, minus some. This sample has about 120,000 clones, with under 90% found just once. Input material: peripheral blood. The receptor's source is a man aged 60 to 75 with acute or convalescent COVID-19.

The CDR3 sequence is CASSSYGGELFF. The CDR3 bases are TGTGCCAGCAGCTCCTACGGCGGGGAGCTGTTTTTT. The chain employs TRBV5-6 and TRBJ2-2; no clear D gene. Germline CDR1 SGHDT, CDR2 YYEEEE. The length of the CDR3 is 12 residues. Trimming took 3 bases from V and 7 from J, leaving 7 bases between them. The full variable domain, rest sourced from reference TRBV5-6 and TRBJ2-2, is DAGVTQSPTHLIKTRGQQVTLRCSPKSGHDTVSWYQQALGQGPQFIFQYYEEEERQRGNFPDRFSGHQFPNYSSELNVNALLLGDSALYLCASSSYGGELFFGEGSRLTVL.